This record concerns one T cell receptor beta chain sequence. Its antigen is unidentified. Germline assignment: CDR1 DFQATT and CDR2 SNEGSKA (reference sequence). With 1 base clipped from V and 3 bases from J, the junction kept 1 base outside the gene matches. The CDR3 loop spans 14 amino acids. The record originates from a study of blood T cells in healthy people across ages. Using a J-beta primer mix together with a sample-barcoded 5' primer, a second PCR was run for roughly 6 to 11 cycles. A minimum of 2.5 million CDR3-containing paired-end reads was obtained for each sample. Using its own MiXCR run on the 5' RACE reads, TCRdb lists one record per CDR3 protein. Of 450,000 to 600,000 distinct CDR3 sequences detected, about 28% appear once; the ten largest clones hold about 3.3%. PBMCs numbering at least 6 million were isolated per sample. Overall study findings and caveats: Calculation of diversity from one million T cells yielded estimates considered to be underestimates.

These same data were also listed under a study on T cells of mothers and their children. From that paper: Over 8 million TCR beta CDR3 reads were obtained from each mother, and some 3.1 million from each child.

Sequencing was carried out using blood. This clonotype originated in a boy between 2 and 15 years old in good health. The chain has TRBV20-1 and TRBJ2-1, with 9 bases fitting TRBD2. The CDR3 protein is CSARGGGDYNEQFF. The CDR3 DNA reads as TGCAGTGCTAGAGGCGGGGGGGACTACAATGAGCAGTTCTTC.